Listed below are T cell receptor beta chains from one sample, sequenced in a study of T-cell memory formation after mild COVID-19. MiXCR, applied by TCRdb to the 5' RACE reads, yields one record per CDR3 protein. The profile shows some 410,000 distinct CDR3 sequences, roughly a quarter of them singletons. The sequenced sample was PBMCs or a T cell subset sorted from them (not recorded which). The receptor source for this set is an adult woman who had mild COVID-19 (a few samples of this study predate the infection). Cell type and time point are not known. The CDR3 runs from the conserved cysteine through the conserved F or W. The D gene is left open where the match is weak. The size entry is marked missing in some rows and otherwise reads once, few, many or a size class.

TRBJ1-5,few,NA,TRBV11-2,TGTGCCAGCAGCTTAGAAGGCCAACAGCCCCAGCATTTT,CASSLEGQQPQHF
TRBJ2-1,once,NA,TRBV4-3,TGCGCCAGCAGCCAAGATCGAGCAGGGCCTTACAATGAGCAGTTCTTC,CASSQDRAGPYNEQFF
TRBJ2-5,NA,TRBD2,TRBV7-2,TGTGCCAGCGGACTAGCGGGGGCGAGTGTTGGGACCCAGTACTTC,CASGLAGASVGTQYF
TRBJ1-2,NA,NA,TRBV20-1,TGCAGTGCTAGAGACCATCCAGCATATGGCTACACCTTC,CSARDHPAYGYTF
TRBJ2-7,many,NA,TRBV28,TGTGCCAGCAGCGAGGGGATCAACGAGCAGTACTTC,CASSEGINEQYF
TRBJ2-1,NA,TRBD2,TRBV11-3,TGTGCCAGCCGACGAAATAGCGGGTCAGGTGAGCAGTTCTTC,CASRRNSGSGEQFF
TRBJ1-2,NA,TRBD1,TRBV5-1,TGCGCCAGCAGCTTGGCCACAGGGGACTATGGCTACACCTTC,CASSLATGDYGYTF
TRBJ1-1,NA,NA,TRBV7-9,TGTGCCAGCAGTCCCAGGGTTAACACTGAAGCTTTCTTT,CASSPRVNTEAFF
TRBJ2-2,few,TRBD2,TRBV12-3/TRBV12-4,TGTGCCAGCGTCGCCGGGACTAGCGGTACCGGGGAGCTGTTTTTT,CASVAGTSGTGELFF
TRBJ2-5,NA,NA,TRBV3-1,TGTGCCAGCAGCCTAGGACACCTTCAAGAGACCCAGTACTTC,CASSLGHLQETQYF
TRBJ1-4,NA,NA,TRBV7-9,TGTGCCAGCAGCTTCGACAGTCTTAATGAAAAACTGTTTTTT,CASSFDSLNEKLFF
TRBJ2-7,NA,NA,TRBV27,TGTGCCAGCAGTTTATCGGTTAACTACGAGCAGTACTTC,CASSLSVNYEQYF
TRBJ2-1,NA,TRBD1,TRBV20-1,TGCAGTGCACCTGGACAGGGGACAATTGGGTACAATGAGCAGTTCTTC,CSAPGQGTIGYNEQFF
TRBJ1-1,NA,NA,TRBV5-4,TGTGCCAGCAGCTTGGTAAGCAGGGACGGTGAAGCTTTCTTT,CASSLVSRDGEAFF
TRBJ2-2,NA,TRBD2,TRBV29-1,TGCAGCGTTGAAGACAGACTAGCGGGAGGTGATGCAAACACCGGGGAGCTGTTTTTT,CSVEDRLAGGDANTGELFF
TRBJ2-2,few,NA,TRBV20-1,TGCAGTGCTAGAGCCCCTCCCGGGGAGCTGTTTTTT,CSARAPPGELFF
TRBJ2-1,NA,TRBD2,TRBV3-1,TGTGCCAGCAGCCAAGTTGCAGCGGGAGAGAACAATGAGCAGTTCTTC,CASSQVAAGENNEQFF
TRBJ1-1,NA,NA,TRBV6-2/TRBV6-3,TGTGCCAGCAGCCCCCCTCAGCTACACACTGAAGCTTTCTTT,CASSPPQLHTEAFF
TRBJ2-3,NA,TRBD2,TRBV12-3/TRBV12-4,TGTGCCAGCTCCTTAGCGGGGGGGCTATGGGGTACGCAGTATTTT,CASSLAGGLWGTQYF
TRBJ2-4,few,NA,TRBV12-3/TRBV12-4,TGTGCCAGCAGTTGGTCCGGGCGGGAAAACATTCAGTACTTC,CASSWSGRENIQYF
TRBJ2-2,few,TRBD2,TRBV5-1,TGCGCCAGCAGCTTGTTTTGGACTAGCGGGAGACACCTGCCCGGGGAGCTGTTTTTT,CASSLFWTSGRHLPGELFF
TRBJ2-1,NA,TRBD1,TRBV5-1,TGCGCCAGCAGCAGATGGACAGGGGAGAATGAGCAGTTCTTC,CASSRWTGENEQFF
TRBJ2-7,once,NA,TRBV7-2,TGTGCCAGCAGCTTACAGAGGAGCTCCTACGAGCAGTACTTC,CASSLQRSSYEQYF
TRBJ1-4,NA,NA,TRBV12-3/TRBV12-4,TGTGCCAGCAGTTTCAAGAGACCAGGGAAGGAAAAACTGTTTTTT,CASSFKRPGKEKLFF
TRBJ2-7,few,TRBD1,TRBV7-9,TGTGCCAGCAGAGCCGGGACAGCCTACGAGCAGTACTTC,CASRAGTAYEQYF
TRBJ2-5,many,TRBD1,TRBV5-4,TGTGCCAGCAGCTTACAGGGGGCGGGAGAGACCCAGTACTTC,CASSLQGAGETQYF
TRBJ2-3,many,NA,TRBV7-2,TGTGCCAGCAGCTCCCAAAGCACAGATACGCAGTATTTT,CASSSQSTDTQYF
TRBJ1-2,few,NA,TRBV6-1,TGTGCCAGCAGCCGTCTGAACGCGAACTATGGCTACACCTTC,CASSRLNANYGYTF
TRBJ2-7,few,TRBD1,TRBV7-9,TGTGCCAGCACGTCGGGACAGAAGCATTACGAGCAGTACTTC,CASTSGQKHYEQYF
TRBJ1-1,NA,NA,TRBV7-9,TGTGCCAGCAGCGCAGGGTACACTGAAGCTTTCTTT,CASSAGYTEAFF
TRBJ2-5,few,NA,TRBV29-1,TGCAGCGTTGGTCCCAGGCAAGAGACCCAGTACTTC,CSVGPRQETQYF
TRBJ1-5,few,TRBD1,TRBV7-8,TGTGCCAGCAGCTTAGCGCCGGGACAGGGGTTGGATCAGCCCCAGCATTTT,CASSLAPGQGLDQPQHF
TRBJ2-7,few,NA,TRBV12-3/TRBV12-4,TGTGCCAGCAGTCGGGCCTCAGGGAGCAACGAGCAGTACTTC,CASSRASGSNEQYF
TRBJ2-2,few,NA,TRBV7-8,TGTGCCAGCAGCCGGCAGGGGGGCGAGGGTAGGGAGCTGTTTTTT,CASSRQGGEGRELFF
TRBJ2-3,few,NA,TRBV9,TGTGCCAGCAGCGTAGAGGCGGCTACAGATACGCAGTATTTT,CASSVEAATDTQYF
TRBJ1-2,NA,NA,TRBV29-1,TGCAGCGTTGAAATGGCAGGCAGAGGCTACACCTTC,CSVEMAGRGYTF
TRBJ2-3,NA,NA,TRBV6-5,TGTGCCAGCAGTTCCCCGGACAACACAGATACGCAGTATTTT,CASSSPDNTDTQYF
TRBJ2-7,few,NA,TRBV5-1,TGCGCCAGCAGCATCCGGGACGGCCACTACGAGCAGTACTTC,CASSIRDGHYEQYF
TRBJ2-1,few,NA,TRBV18,TGTGCCAGCTCACCGGGGATTAGCAGGGAGCGTGAGCAGTTCTTC,CASSPGISREREQFF
TRBJ2-7,NA,TRBD1,TRBV5-1,TGCGCCAGCAGCTTGGATGGGACAGGGTTTGGTTCCTACGAGCAGTACTTC,CASSLDGTGFGSYEQYF